The 30 T cell receptor beta chains listed next were all sequenced from one sample in a study of blood T cell repertoires in COVID-19. Using immunoSEQ multiplex PCR, the repertoire was profiled, and TCRdb retains in-frame clones only, with some absent. The sample carries about 220,000 clones, 85% to 90% recorded once. The sequenced sample was PBMCs or T cells enriched from blood (not recorded which). Receptors originate from a man aged 30-40 years who had been exposed to COVID-19.

The chain couples TRBV28 to TRBJ2-5, with 9 bases that match TRBD1. The CDR3 covers 14 residues. Germline CDR1 and CDR2: MDHEN and SYDVKM. V gave up 7 bases and J gave up 4 bases; unmatched junction bases: 7. CDR3 DNA: TGTGCCAGCACAGCACAGGGGGCCCTAGAGACCCAGTACTTC. Residues: CASTAQGALETQYF.

This chain uses TRBV19 with TRBJ2-1; D perhaps matches TRBD2 (5 bases). Germline V lookup: CDR1 LNHDA, CDR2 SQIVND (reference sequence). Trimming pared 4 bases from V and 5 bases from J, leaving 6 bases between. CDR3 length: 12 amino acids. The CDR3 bases are TGTGCCAGTAGTAGGGGAGACAATGAGCAGTTCTTC. Translation gives CASSRGDNEQFF.

The chain is built from TRBV2 and TRBJ1-2; possible D gene TRBD1, 6 bases. This CDR3 is 13 amino acids long. Germline CDR1 is SNHLY and CDR2 is FYNNEI. With 4 bases removed from V and 1 base from J, the gap between germline ends came to 7 bases. CDR3 nucleotide sequence: TGTGCCAGCAGTGGGGACATTAACTATGGCTACACCTTC. Residues: CASSGDINYGYTF. Full variable domain (outside the CDR3, taken from reference TRBV2 and TRBJ1-2): EPEVTQTPSHQVTQMGQEVILRCVPISNHLYFYWYRQILGQKVEFLVSFYNNEISEKSEIFDDQFSVERPDGSNFTLKIRSTKLEDSAMYFCASSGDINYGYTFGSGTRLTVV.

The chain combines TRBV9 with TRBJ1-1; D ambiguous. This CDR3 contains 13 residues. The V end was cut by 0 bases, the J end by 4 bases, with 7 bases between. Germline CDR1 is SGDLS and CDR2 is YYNGEE. The CDR3 loop reads CASSVETGTEAFF. DNA of the CDR3: TGTGCCAGCAGCGTAGAAACCGGCACTGAAGCTTTCTTT.

The genes are TRBV4-1 and TRBJ1-5, with TRBD1 matching 10 bases. Germline CDR1 MGHRA, CDR2 YSYEKL. With 0 bases clipped from V and 6 bases from J, the junction kept 5 bases outside the gene matches. The CDR3 is made up of 16 amino acids. CDR3 DNA: TGCGCCAGCAGCCAAGATGGGACAGGGGTTAGTCAGCCCCAGCATTTT. This encodes CASSQDGTGVSQPQHF.

V usage is TRBV4-2 and J usage is TRBJ1-1; 10 nucleotides agree with TRBD1. CDR1 is LGHNA, CDR2 YNFKEQ, per germline. The CDR3 totals 18 residues. V dropped 1 base and J dropped 1; count of bases not matched to a gene: 9. CDR3 sequence (DNA): TGTGCCAGCAGCCAAGTGCTAGTGACAGGGGGCGGGAACACTGAAGCTTTCTTT. Its translation: CASSQVLVTGGGNTEAFF.

The chain recombines TRBV27 with TRBJ2-1, with 7 bases fitting TRBD1. After removal of 4 bases from V and 6 bases from J, the junction contained 0 bases not matched to a gene. CDR3 length: 12 residues. CDR1 is MNHEY, CDR2 SMNVEV, per germline (reference sequence). The CDR3: CASSYRGNEQFF. The DNA for the CDR3 is TGTGCCAGCAGTTACAGGGGCAATGAGCAGTTCTTC.

The rearrangement links TRBV9 to TRBJ1-1; 7 bases agree with TRBD1. The junction had 2 bases not matched to a gene; V was cut back by 2 bases and J by 1 base. Germline assignment: CDR1 SGDLS and CDR2 YYNGEE. The CDR3 contains 14 residues. In DNA, the CDR3 is TGTGCCAGCAGCGTTTGGACAGGGAACACTGAAGCTTTCTTT. Its translation is CASSVWTGNTEAFF.

This chain uses TRBV30 with TRBJ2-7; no definite D call. CDR3 size: 13 residues. Trimming took 3 bases from V and 2 from J, leaving 11 bases between them. Germline V gene lookup returns CDR1 GTSNPN and CDR2 SVGIG (reference sequence). The CDR3 sequence is CAWSPQVPYEQYF. The CDR3 DNA follows: TGTGCCTGGAGCCCCCAGGTCCCCTACGAGCAGTACTTC.

The chain links TRBV6-5 to TRBJ1-1; the D gene is possibly TRBD1 (5 bases). The CDR3 is 14 residues long. V dropped 4 bases and J dropped 11 bases, with 20 bases sitting between them. CDR1 is MNHEY, CDR2 SVGAGI, per germline. This chain's CDR3 is CASSSPLDPGGAFF. CDR3 coding DNA: TGTGCCAGCAGTTCCCCACTCGATCCCGGGGGGGCTTTCTTT.

V is TRBV9 and J is TRBJ2-2, with a weak D call TRBD2 (5 bases). The CDR3 sequence is 16 residues long. The V gene's germline CDR1 is SGDLS and CDR2 YYNGEE. V lost 3 bases and J 1 base, leaving 13 bases between the germline ends. This chain's CDR3 is CASSADYSGNTGELFF. DNA for the CDR3: TGTGCCAGCAGCGCCGACTACTCGGGGAACACCGGGGAGCTGTTTTTT.

The rearrangement links TRBV2 to TRBJ1-2, with D tentatively TRBD1 (5 bases). Deletions cut 9 bases from V and 3 bases from J, with 17 bases between. The CDR3 is 14 residues long. Germline values: CDR1 SNHLY, CDR2 FYNNEI. The CDR3 is CASAPRGIDYGYTF. The CDR3 nucleotides read TGTGCCAGTGCCCCTCGGGGGATAGACTATGGCTACACCTTC.

The genes are TRBV10-1 and TRBJ1-5; no definite D call. The CDR3 is made up of 13 amino acids. Looked up from germline, CDR1 is WNHNN and CDR2 is SYGVQD (reference sequence). V lost 0 bases and J lost 5, with 5 bases in between. This CDR3 reads CASSESRDQPQHF. CDR3 nucleotide sequence: TGCGCCAGCAGTGAGTCGAGGGATCAGCCCCAGCATTTT.

Only a few counts were recorded for this clone. The chain is built from TRBV11-2 and TRBJ2-1; D is possibly TRBD2 (5 bases). The V end was cut by 5 bases, the J end by 3 bases, with 14 bases between. The CDR3 is 15 amino acids. CDR1 is SGHAT and CDR2 is FQNNGV in the germline V gene. CDR3 DNA sequence: TGTGCCAGCAGCACTTGGGAGTCCTTCTACAATGAGCAGTTCTTC. It codes for CASSTWESFYNEQFF.

This clone was seen only a few times. The rearrangement uses TRBV2 and TRBJ2-2; 11 positions match TRBD2. This CDR3 is built from 15 residues. Germline CDR1 SNHLY, CDR2 FYNNEI. The J segment lost 6 bases and the V segment lost 2 bases, leaving 2 bases of the junction unmatched. CDR3 sequence reads: CASSENSGGAGELFF. In DNA, the CDR3 is TGTGCCAGCAGTGAAAATAGCGGGGGGGCCGGGGAGCTGTTTTTT.

V and J are TRBV4-2 and TRBJ1-6, with 7 bases identical to TRBD1. The CDR3 length is 15 residues. With V trimmed by 2 bases and J by 10 bases, 8 bases remained unmatched. CDR1 LGHNA and CDR2 YNFKEQ come from the germline V gene. CDR3 nucleotides: TGTGCCAGCAGCCAAACGACAGGGTCTCAATCACCCCTCCACTTT. This sequence encodes CASSQTTGSQSPLHF.

This chain joins TRBV11-2 and TRBJ2-1, with TRBD2 matching 13 bases. V lost 5 bases, J lost 7 bases, and 8 bases stayed unmatched. This CDR3 spans 16 amino acids. Germline V lookup: CDR1 SGHAT, CDR2 FQNNGV. The CDR3 protein is CASSPRGLAGFNEQFF. The CDR3 DNA is TGTGCCAGCAGCCCTCGGGGACTAGCGGGGTTTAATGAGCAGTTCTTC.

The chain uses TRBV19 and TRBJ2-1, with D uncertain. The CDR3 has 16 residues. The germline CDR1 and CDR2 sequences are LNHDA and SQIVND (reference sequence). V gave up 4 bases and J gave up 2 bases, with 15 bases separating them. The CDR3 sequence: CASSTDQASPYNEQFF. The CDR3, as DNA: TGTGCCAGTAGTACAGATCAGGCGTCCCCCTACAATGAGCAGTTCTTC. The full variable domain, completed using reference TRBV19 and TRBJ2-1, is DGGITQSPKYLFRKEGQNVTLSCEQNLNHDAMYWYRQDPGQGLRLIYYSQIVNDFQKGDIAEGYSVSREKKESFPLTVTSAQKNPTAFYLCASSTDQASPYNEQFFGPGTRLTVL.

This chain's CDR3 is CASSYSSRGGNQPQHF. The CDR3 coding sequence is TGTGCCAGCAGTTACTCGTCCAGGGGGGGCAATCAGCCCCAGCATTTT. The rearrangement joins TRBV6-2 or TRBV6-3 to TRBJ1-5; 7 positions match TRBD1. Germline V CDR1 and CDR2: MNHEY, SVGEGT. After removal of 0 bases from V and 2 bases from J, the junction contained 4 bases not matched to a gene. The CDR3 is 16 residues long.

This sequence joins TRBV10-3 and TRBJ2-2, with TRBD2 as a possible D gene (7 bases). CDR1 is ENHRY, CDR2 SYGVKD, per germline. V gave up 8 bases and J gave up 4 bases, with 23 bases separating them. The CDR3 extends over 17 amino acids. The CDR3 coding sequence is TGTGCCATCGGAGGACCGGCGGGGGTAGGGGGCACCGGGGAGCTGTTTTTT. Translated: CAIGGPAGVGGTGELFF.

This sequence joins TRBV6-5 and TRBJ2-1; 10 nucleotides line up with TRBD1. Trimming removed 5 bases from V and 9 bases from J; junction bases left unmatched: 7. The V gene's germline CDR1 is MNHEY and CDR2 SVGAGI. This CDR3 comprises 14 residues. Written as DNA, the CDR3 is TGTGCCAGCAGTCCGGACAGGGGGATAGGTGAGCAGTTCTTC. Translated: CASSPDRGIGEQFF.

This clone turned up a few times. The genes are TRBV6-2 or TRBV6-3 and TRBJ2-7; D not certain. In germline, CDR1 is MNHEY, CDR2 SVGEGT. CDR3 length: 14 amino acids. Between the trimmed V and J ends, which lost 2 bases and 0 bases, there was a span of 8 bases. CDR3 residues: CASSYGRSSYEQYF. CDR3 DNA sequence: TGTGCCAGCAGTTACGGCAGGTCCTCCTACGAGCAGTACTTC.

The V gene is TRBV2, the J gene TRBJ1-1; D is perhaps TRBD1 (6 bases). The CDR3 spans 11 residues. Trimming shortened V by 8 bases and J by 5 bases, and 9 bases separated the two germline ends. CDR1 is SNHLY and CDR2 is FYNNEI in the germline V gene. CDR3 coding DNA: TGTGCCAGCGGGAGGGGGACTGAAGCTTTCTTT. Protein: CASGRGTEAFF.

This chain links TRBV6-5 with TRBJ1-2; D is unresolved. Germline V gene data show CDR1 as MNHEY and CDR2 as SVGAGI. Trimming shortened V by 6 bases and J by 8 bases, and 16 bases separated the two germline ends. The CDR3 totals 13 residues. The CDR3 spells CASSNGRVMGYTF. Here the CDR3 DNA reads TGTGCCAGCAGCAACGGGAGGGTCATGGGCTACACCTTC.

The chain links TRBV7-2 to TRBJ2-7; TRBD2 matches 11 bases. The germline CDR1 and CDR2 sequences are SGHTA and FQGNSA. V shed 3 bases, J shed 0 bases, and the junction held 10 bases outside the gene matches. The CDR3 is 18 amino acids. Here the CDR3 reads CASSFGSSGGHSSYEQYF. The CDR3 nucleotides read TGTGCCAGCAGCTTTGGGTCTAGCGGGGGGCATAGCTCCTACGAGCAGTACTTC.

V and J are TRBV3-1 (or the pseudogene TRBV3-2) and TRBJ2-5, with D tentatively TRBD2 (5 bases). Germline V gene lookup returns CDR1 LGHDT and CDR2 YNNKEL (reference sequence). This CDR3 is 13 amino acids long. V gave up 5 bases and J gave up 3 bases, with 10 bases separating them. The CDR3 sequence is CASSGVSEETQYF. DNA for the CDR3: TGTGCCAGCAGCGGGGTTAGCGAAGAGACCCAGTACTTC.

The chain uses TRBV15 and TRBJ1-1, with D uncertain. Trimming shortened V by 5 bases and J by 1 base, and 5 bases separated the two germline ends. Germline V gene lookup returns CDR1 LNHNV and CDR2 YYDKDF (reference sequence). The CDR3 length is 12 residues. The CDR3 region has the DNA TGTGCCACCAGCGGCTCGAACACTGAAGCTTTCTTT. It yields the protein CATSGSNTEAFF. Filled out from reference TRBV15 and TRBJ1-1, the complete variable domain reads DAMVIQNPRYQVTQFGKPVTLSCSQTLNHNVMYWYQQKSSQAPKLLFHYYDKDFNNEADTPDNFQSRRPNTSFCFLDIRSPGLGDTAMYLCATSGSNTEAFFGQGTRLTVV.

In its sample, this clone was seen once. CDR3 nucleotides: TGTGCCACCAGCAAGGGGGACCGCGACGGCACTGAAGCTTTCTTT. Translated, it gives CATSKGDRDGTEAFF. The genes are TRBV15 and TRBJ1-1; D is perhaps TRBD1 (6 bases). Deletions cut 4 bases from V and 4 bases from J, with 16 bases between. CDR1 and CDR2 from the germline V gene are LNHNV and YYDKDF (reference sequence). This CDR3 is built from 15 residues.

The chain is built from TRBV6-5 and TRBJ1-2, with a weak D call TRBD1 (5 bases). This CDR3 has 12 residues. V was trimmed by 6 bases and J by 5 bases, leaving 10 bases between them. Germline CDR1 and CDR2: MNHEY and SVGAGI. The chain's CDR3 is CASRDGQYGYTF. CDR3 bases: TGTGCCAGCAGGGATGGACAATATGGCTACACCTTC.

The chain combines TRBV5-6 with TRBJ2-2; D call uncertain. The CDR3 runs 14 residues. Germline-derived CDR1 and CDR2 are SGHDT and YYEEEE. Between the trimmed V and J ends, which lost 4 bases and 4 bases, there was a span of 11 bases. The CDR3 nucleotides read TGTGCCAGCAGCCGACAAGCCGGCACCGGGGAGCTGTTTTTT. This encodes CASSRQAGTGELFF.